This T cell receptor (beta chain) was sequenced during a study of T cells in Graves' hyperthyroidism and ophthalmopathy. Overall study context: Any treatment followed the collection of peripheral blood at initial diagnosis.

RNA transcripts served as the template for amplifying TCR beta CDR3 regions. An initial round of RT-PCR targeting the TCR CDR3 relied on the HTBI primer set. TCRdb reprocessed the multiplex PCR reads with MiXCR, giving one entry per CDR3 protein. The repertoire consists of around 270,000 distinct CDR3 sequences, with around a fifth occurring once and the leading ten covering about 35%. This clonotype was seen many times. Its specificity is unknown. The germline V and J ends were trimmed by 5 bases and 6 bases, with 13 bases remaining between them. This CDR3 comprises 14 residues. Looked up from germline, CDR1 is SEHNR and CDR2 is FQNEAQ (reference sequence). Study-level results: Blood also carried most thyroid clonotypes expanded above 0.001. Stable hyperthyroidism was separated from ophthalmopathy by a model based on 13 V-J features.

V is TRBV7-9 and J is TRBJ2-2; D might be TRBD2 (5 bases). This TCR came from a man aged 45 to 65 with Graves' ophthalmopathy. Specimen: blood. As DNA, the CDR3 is TGTGCCAGCAGCCCTCGACCCGGGGCCGGGGAGCTGTTTTTT. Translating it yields CASSPRPGAGELFF. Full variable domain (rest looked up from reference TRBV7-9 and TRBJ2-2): DTGVSQNPRHKITKRGQNVTFRCDPISEHNRLYWYRQTLGQGPEFLTYFQNEAQLEKSRLLSDRFSAERPKGSFSTLEIQRTEQGDSAMYLCASSPRPGAGELFFGEGSRLTVL.